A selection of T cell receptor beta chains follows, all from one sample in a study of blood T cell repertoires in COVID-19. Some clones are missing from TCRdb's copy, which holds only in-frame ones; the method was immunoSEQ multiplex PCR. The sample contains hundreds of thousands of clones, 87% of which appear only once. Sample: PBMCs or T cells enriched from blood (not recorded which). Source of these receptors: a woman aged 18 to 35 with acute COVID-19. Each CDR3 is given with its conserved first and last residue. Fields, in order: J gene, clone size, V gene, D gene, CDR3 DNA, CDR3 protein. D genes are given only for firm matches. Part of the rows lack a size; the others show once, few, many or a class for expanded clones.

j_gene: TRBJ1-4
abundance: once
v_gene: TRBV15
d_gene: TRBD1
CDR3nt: TGTGCCACCAGCGGGCGAGGACAGGGAGTGGAAAAACTGTTTTTT
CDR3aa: CATSGRGQGVEKLFF

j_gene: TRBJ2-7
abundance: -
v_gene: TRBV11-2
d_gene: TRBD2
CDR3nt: TGTGCCAGCAGCTCCCCAATCGCTAGCGGGAACTCCTACGAGCAGTACTTC
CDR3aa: CASSSPIASGNSYEQYF

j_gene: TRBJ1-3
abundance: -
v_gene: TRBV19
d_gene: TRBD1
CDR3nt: TGTGCCACCCGACAGGGAGTACAAGGCACCATATATTTT
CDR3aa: CATRQGVQGTIYF

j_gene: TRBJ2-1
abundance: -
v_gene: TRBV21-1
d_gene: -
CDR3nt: TGTGCCAGCAGCAAATTGGGGGGGCAGTTCTTC
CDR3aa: CASSKLGGQFF

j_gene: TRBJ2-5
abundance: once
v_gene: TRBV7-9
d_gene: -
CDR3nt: TGTGCCAGCAGCTTATGGGCAGAGCAAGAGACCCAGTACTTC
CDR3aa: CASSLWAEQETQYF

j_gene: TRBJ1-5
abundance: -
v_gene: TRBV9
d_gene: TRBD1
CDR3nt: TGTGCCAGCAGCGTCGGGACAGGGGAGGGCCTTCAGCCCCAGCATTTT
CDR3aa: CASSVGTGEGLQPQHF

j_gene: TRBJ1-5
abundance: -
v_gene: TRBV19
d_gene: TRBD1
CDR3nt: TGTGCCAGTAGAAACCGGGACAGGGACAATCAGCCCCAGCATTTT
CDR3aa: CASRNRDRDNQPQHF

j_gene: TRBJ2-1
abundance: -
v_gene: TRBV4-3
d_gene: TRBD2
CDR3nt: TGCGCCAGCAGCCAAGATCGGACTAGCGGGTACTACAATGAGCAGTTCTTC
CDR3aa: CASSQDRTSGYYNEQFF

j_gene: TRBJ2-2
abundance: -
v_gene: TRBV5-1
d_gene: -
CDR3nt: TGCGCCAGCAGCCCGGACAGCTCGAACACCGGGGAGCTGTTTTTT
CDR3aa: CASSPDSSNTGELFF

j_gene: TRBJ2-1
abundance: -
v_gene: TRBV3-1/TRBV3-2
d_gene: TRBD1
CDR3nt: TGTGCCAGCAGCCGTCCGGACAGGGGCGCGAATGAGCAGTTCTTC
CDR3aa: CASSRPDRGANEQFF

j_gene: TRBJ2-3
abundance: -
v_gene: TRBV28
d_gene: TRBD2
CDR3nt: TGTGCCAGCAGTTTAACGACTAGCTTCACAGATACGCAGTATTTT
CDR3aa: CASSLTTSFTDTQYF

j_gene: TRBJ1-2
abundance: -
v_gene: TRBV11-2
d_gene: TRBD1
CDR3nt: TGTGCCAGCCGATCGCGGACAGGCCCCTATGGCTACACCTTC
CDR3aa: CASRSRTGPYGYTF